The clone carrying this T cell receptor (beta chain) has a single count. These data belong to a study of PD-L1 blockade in urothelial cancer. In the study overall: Timepoints chosen for blood analysis were 3 weeks (second dose) and 6 weeks after treatment start. When blood samples were assessed, the median T cell count was 120,000 to 150,000.

The CDR3 runs 14 residues. Trimming removed 4 bases from V and 2 bases from J; junction bases left unmatched: 5. Per the germline V gene, CDR1 is SGDLS and CDR2 is YYNGEE. Clones were sequenced by immunoSEQ multiplex PCR, and TCRdb holds only the in-frame ones, with some missing. The sample includes roughly 49,000 clones, 87% seen only once; the top ten take under 9%. This chain uses TRBV9 with TRBJ2-7; TRBD1 matches at 8 bases. Source: PBMCs, taken around atezolizumab (anti-PD-L1) treatment. This sequence originates from a man between 60 and 75 years old with urothelial cancer. The CDR3: CASSTGTGPYEQYF. The CDR3 nucleotides read TGTGCCAGCAGCACCGGGACAGGACCCTACGAGCAGTACTTC.